A selection of T cell receptor beta chains follows, all from one sample in a study of PD-1 blockade in classical Hodgkin lymphoma. Only in-frame clones appear in the TCRdb table, and some are missing; sequencing was by immunoSEQ multiplex PCR. The table shows 25,000 to 35,000 clones, with around 79% occurring only once. Source: CD4+ T cells from blood, taken before the fourth cycle of nivolumab. The receptor set was obtained from a human donor with classical Hodgkin lymphoma. CDR3s include the opening cysteine and the closing phenylalanine or tryptophan. The order of the fields is CDR3 protein, CDR3 DNA, clone size, V gene, D gene, J gene. The D gene is left open where the match is weak. Clone size is shown for a subset of rows, as once, few, many or a class of expanded clone.

cdr3_aa: CASSPIPGQGPGNTIYF
cdr3_nt: TGTGCCAGCAGTCCCATCCCGGGACAGGGACCTGGAAACACCATATATTTT
clone_size: NA
v_call: TRBV27
d_call: TRBD1
j_call: TRBJ1-3

cdr3_aa: CASIASDRMNQPQHF
cdr3_nt: TGTGCCAGCATCGCCTCGGACAGGATGAATCAGCCCCAGCATTTT
clone_size: NA
v_call: TRBV6-6
d_call: TRBD1
j_call: TRBJ1-5

cdr3_aa: CAISARGTSGDEQFF
cdr3_nt: TGTGCCATCAGTGCCCGGGGGACTAGCGGGGATGAGCAGTTCTTC
clone_size: NA
v_call: TRBV10-3
d_call: TRBD2
j_call: TRBJ2-1

cdr3_aa: CASTRGPGDTGTF
cdr3_nt: TGTGCCAGCACTAGGGGGCCTGGGGACACAGGCACCTTC
clone_size: NA
v_call: TRBV6-5
d_call: TRBD1
j_call: TRBJ1-2

cdr3_aa: CASRSGQGVYEQYF
cdr3_nt: TGCGCCAGCAGATCCGGACAGGGGGTGTACGAGCAGTACTTC
clone_size: few
v_call: TRBV5-1
d_call: TRBD1
j_call: TRBJ2-7

cdr3_aa: CASSGQAPYNEQFF
cdr3_nt: TGTGCCAGCAGTGGACAGGCGCCCTACAATGAGCAGTTCTTC
clone_size: NA
v_call: TRBV27
d_call: TRBD1
j_call: TRBJ2-1

cdr3_aa: CASSVGETQYF
cdr3_nt: TGTGCCAGCAGTGTAGGGGAGACCCAGTACTTC
clone_size: NA
v_call: TRBV2
d_call: NA
j_call: TRBJ2-5

cdr3_aa: CASSFFDQASGYTF
cdr3_nt: TGTGCCAGCAGCTTTTTCGACCAGGCCAGTGGCTACACCTTC
clone_size: NA
v_call: TRBV7-8
d_call: NA
j_call: TRBJ1-2

cdr3_aa: CASSIGGDLNQPQHF
cdr3_nt: TGTGCCAGTAGTATAGGGGGGGACCTCAATCAGCCCCAGCATTTT
clone_size: NA
v_call: TRBV19
d_call: NA
j_call: TRBJ1-5

cdr3_aa: CASKSGTENSPLHF
cdr3_nt: TGTGCCAGCAAATCCGGGACAGAGAATTCACCCCTCCACTTT
clone_size: once
v_call: TRBV6-6
d_call: TRBD1
j_call: TRBJ1-6

cdr3_aa: CASSPVGSGSRETQYF
cdr3_nt: TGTGCCAGCTCACCGGTTGGTAGCGGGAGCCGAGAGACCCAGTACTTC
clone_size: NA
v_call: TRBV18
d_call: TRBD2
j_call: TRBJ2-5

cdr3_aa: CASSFKGGQETQYF
cdr3_nt: TGTGCCAGCAGCTTTAAAGGGGGACAAGAGACCCAGTACTTC
clone_size: NA
v_call: TRBV5-4
d_call: NA
j_call: TRBJ2-5

cdr3_aa: CASSSYGTGNYGYTF
cdr3_nt: TGTGCCAGCAGTTCATACGGGACAGGGAACTATGGCTACACCTTC
clone_size: NA
v_call: TRBV6-5
d_call: TRBD1
j_call: TRBJ1-2

cdr3_aa: CASRDGLSNYGYTF
cdr3_nt: TGTGCCAGCAGAGATGGACTTTCAAACTATGGCTACACCTTC
clone_size: NA
v_call: TRBV5-4
d_call: NA
j_call: TRBJ1-2

cdr3_aa: CASRSGSTGELFF
cdr3_nt: TGTGCCAGCAGGTCTGGATCCACCGGGGAGCTGTTTTTT
clone_size: NA
v_call: TRBV6-5
d_call: NA
j_call: TRBJ2-2

cdr3_aa: CASSQDEGQGAPIHF
cdr3_nt: TGTGCCAGCAGCCAAGATGAGGGACAGGGGGCTCCCATCCACTTC
clone_size: NA
v_call: TRBV4-2
d_call: TRBD1
j_call: TRBJ2-7

cdr3_aa: CASSLTGTLRFYGYTF
cdr3_nt: TGTGCCAGCAGTTTGACAGGGACTTTGCGGTTCTATGGCTACACCTTC
clone_size: once
v_call: TRBV28
d_call: TRBD1
j_call: TRBJ1-2

cdr3_aa: CASSMGPRENTEAFF
cdr3_nt: TGTGCCAGTAGTATGGGGCCCCGAGAGAACACTGAAGCTTTCTTT
clone_size: NA
v_call: TRBV19
d_call: NA
j_call: TRBJ1-1

cdr3_aa: CASSLFGLAFTAKNIQYF
cdr3_nt: TGTGCCAGCAGCTTGTTTGGACTAGCGTTTACAGCCAAAAACATTCAGTACTTC
clone_size: NA
v_call: TRBV5-6
d_call: TRBD2
j_call: TRBJ2-4

cdr3_aa: CASSPRGGDTGELFF
cdr3_nt: TGTGCCAGCTCACCACGAGGGGGGGACACCGGGGAGCTGTTTTTT
clone_size: NA
v_call: TRBV18
d_call: NA
j_call: TRBJ2-2

cdr3_aa: CASRKGTRTGELFF
cdr3_nt: TGTGCCAGCAGAAAGGGGACTAGAACCGGGGAGCTGTTTTTT
clone_size: NA
v_call: TRBV6-6
d_call: TRBD2
j_call: TRBJ2-2

cdr3_aa: CASTPRGGAETQYF
cdr3_nt: TGTGCCAGCACCCCTAGGGGGGGCGCGGAGACCCAGTACTTC
clone_size: NA
v_call: TRBV28
d_call: NA
j_call: TRBJ2-5

cdr3_aa: CASGFGTGGTDTQYF
cdr3_nt: TGTGCCAGCGGCTTTGGGACGGGGGGCACAGATACGCAGTATTTT
clone_size: NA
v_call: TRBV7-9
d_call: NA
j_call: TRBJ2-3

cdr3_aa: CASRIGGLNTEAFF
cdr3_nt: TGTGCCAGCCGGATCGGGGGTCTGAACACTGAAGCTTTCTTT
clone_size: few
v_call: TRBV6-1
d_call: NA
j_call: TRBJ1-1

cdr3_aa: CASSPFTGWMNTEAFF
cdr3_nt: TGTGCCAGCTCACCATTTACAGGGTGGATGAACACTGAAGCTTTCTTT
clone_size: NA
v_call: TRBV18
d_call: NA
j_call: TRBJ1-1

cdr3_aa: CASTLSQANTGELFF
cdr3_nt: TGTGCCAGCACCCTATCACAGGCGAACACCGGGGAGCTGTTTTTT
clone_size: NA
v_call: TRBV28
d_call: NA
j_call: TRBJ2-2

cdr3_aa: CASSLVAGAQETQYF
cdr3_nt: TGTGCCAGCAGCTTGGTGGCAGGCGCCCAAGAGACCCAGTACTTC
clone_size: NA
v_call: TRBV5-4
d_call: NA
j_call: TRBJ2-5

cdr3_aa: CASRGGGWARTEAFF
cdr3_nt: TGTGCCAGCAGGGGTGGAGGCTGGGCCCGCACTGAAGCTTTCTTT
clone_size: NA
v_call: TRBV6-1
d_call: NA
j_call: TRBJ1-1

cdr3_aa: CASSYGRDYGYTF
cdr3_nt: TGTGCCAGCAGTTACGGTCGGGACTATGGCTACACCTTC
clone_size: once
v_call: TRBV6-5
d_call: NA
j_call: TRBJ1-2

cdr3_aa: CASSLTAQETQYF
cdr3_nt: TGTGCCAGCAGTTTAACAGCCCAAGAGACCCAGTACTTC
clone_size: NA
v_call: TRBV25-1
d_call: NA
j_call: TRBJ2-5

cdr3_aa: CASSTIQGFAFF
cdr3_nt: TGTGCCAGTAGCACAATACAGGGTTTCGCTTTCTTT
clone_size: NA
v_call: TRBV19
d_call: NA
j_call: TRBJ1-1

cdr3_aa: CASSIGGGRNSYEQYF
cdr3_nt: TGTGCCAGTAGTATAGGAGGGGGCAGGAACTCCTACGAGCAGTACTTC
clone_size: NA
v_call: TRBV19
d_call: TRBD1
j_call: TRBJ2-7

cdr3_aa: CASSSTTGQGYTF
cdr3_nt: TGTGCCAGCAGCTCCACGACAGGGCAAGGCTACACCTTC
clone_size: NA
v_call: TRBV7-9
d_call: TRBD1
j_call: TRBJ1-2

cdr3_aa: CASSQDGGGAFTGELFF
cdr3_nt: TGTGCCAGCAGCCAAGACGGCGGGGGCGCTTTTACCGGGGAGCTGTTTTTT
clone_size: NA
v_call: TRBV4-2
d_call: NA
j_call: TRBJ2-2

cdr3_aa: CASSLNGQTNQHF
cdr3_nt: TGTGCCAGCAGCTTAAATGGACAGACGAACCAGCATTTT
clone_size: NA
v_call: TRBV7-9
d_call: NA
j_call: TRBJ1-5

cdr3_aa: CASSGRVVTNEKLFF
cdr3_nt: TGTGCCAGCAGCGGGAGAGTAGTAACTAATGAAAAACTGTTTTTT
clone_size: NA
v_call: TRBV11-2
d_call: NA
j_call: TRBJ1-4

cdr3_aa: CASSLVAGPGTQYF
cdr3_nt: TGTGCCAGCAGCTTAGTGGCAGGCCCGGGGACCCAGTACTTC
clone_size: NA
v_call: TRBV13
d_call: NA
j_call: TRBJ2-5

cdr3_aa: CSVAGTGANVLTF
cdr3_nt: TGCAGCGTTGCGGGGACTGGGGCCAACGTCCTGACTTTC
clone_size: NA
v_call: TRBV29-1
d_call: NA
j_call: TRBJ2-6

cdr3_aa: CASSLSSRGTVSYEQYF
cdr3_nt: TGTGCCAGCAGTTTATCGTCACGAGGGACAGTCTCCTACGAGCAGTACTTC
clone_size: once
v_call: TRBV27
d_call: TRBD1
j_call: TRBJ2-7

cdr3_aa: CATSRDNRGYEQYF
cdr3_nt: TGTGCCACCAGCAGAGATAACAGGGGTTACGAGCAGTACTTC
clone_size: NA
v_call: TRBV15
d_call: TRBD1
j_call: TRBJ2-7

cdr3_aa: CASSSEEKLFF
cdr3_nt: TGTGCCAGCAGTTCCGAGGAAAAACTGTTTTTT
clone_size: NA
v_call: TRBV6-5
d_call: NA
j_call: TRBJ1-4

cdr3_aa: CASSATSGTSIGTQYF
cdr3_nt: TGTGCCAGCAGCGCCACGTCCGGGACTAGCATCGGGACCCAGTACTTC
clone_size: NA
v_call: TRBV9
d_call: TRBD2
j_call: TRBJ2-5